The 30 T cell receptor beta chains reported below all come from one sample, sequenced in a study of T cell responses to AZD1222 COVID-19 vaccine. The table came from immunoSEQ multiplex PCR; TCRdb's copy has only in-frame clones and leaves some out. The data show over 45,000 clones, 75% to 90% seen once. Material: peripheral blood, obtained on day 0 of AZD1222 vaccination. All receptors come from an adult in good health.

The genes are TRBV30 and TRBJ1-3; D is possibly TRBD1 (5 bases). In germline, CDR1 is GTSNPN, CDR2 SVGIG (reference sequence). Trimming removed 0 bases at V and 4 bases at J, with 13 bases between. The CDR3 consists of 15 residues. CDR3 sequence: CAWSVGGTLGNTIYF. DNA of the CDR3: TGTGCCTGGAGTGTCGGGGGGACGTTAGGAAACACCATATATTTT.

The V call is TRBV28, the J call TRBJ2-7, with 7 bases aligning to TRBD1. The length of the CDR3 is 15 residues. Germline V gene data show CDR1 as MDHEN and CDR2 as SYDVKM. Unmatched junction bases numbered 9, after V lost 4 bases and J lost 3 bases. DNA of the CDR3: TGTGCCAGCAGTTATTCATCCGGGACAGTCTACGAGCAGTACTTC. As protein: CASSYSSGTVYEQYF.

This chain connects TRBV6-2 or TRBV6-3 to TRBJ1-1; tentative D call: TRBD1 (5 bases). The CDR3 length is 14 residues. CDR1 is MNHEY, CDR2 SVGEGT, per germline. Trimming shortened V by 6 bases and J by 1 base, and 12 bases separated the two germline ends. The CDR3 is CASSFGASNTEAFF. The DNA of the CDR3 is TGTGCCAGCAGCTTTGGGGCTTCGAACACTGAAGCTTTCTTT.

The J gene is TRBJ1-1, the V gene TRBV7-2; D is undetermined. Germline V gene sequence: CDR1 SGHTA, CDR2 FQGNSA. This CDR3 is 16 amino acids long. V was cut by 1 base and J by 1 base, with 13 bases left in between. The CDR3 DNA reads as TGTGCCAGCAGCTTAGGCTTTTCCCTAAGGAACACTGAAGCTTTCTTT. Amino acids: CASSLGFSLRNTEAFF.

The rearrangement joins TRBV12-3 or TRBV12-4 to TRBJ1-1; D is unclear. This CDR3 has 13 residues. Trimming left V 2 bases short and J 4 bases short, with 8 bases between. As DNA, the CDR3 is TGTGCCAGCAGTTTATCTTGGAGCACTGAAGCTTTCTTT. Protein: CASSLSWSTEAFF.

V and J are TRBV5-5 and TRBJ2-7; the D gene is possibly TRBD2 (6 bases). Per the germline V gene, CDR1 is SGHKS and CDR2 is YYEKEE (reference sequence). The CDR3 has 11 residues. V dropped 0 bases and J dropped 9 bases, with 7 bases sitting between them. In DNA form, the CDR3 reads TGTGCCAGCAGCTTGGAGGGAGGGCAGTACTTC. It encodes CASSLEGGQYF.

A note on this clone: The sample carries other DNA sequences with the same CDR3. The chain links TRBV2 to TRBJ2-1; D is unresolved. The V and J ends lost 1 base and 8 bases respectively, with 3 bases between them. The CDR3 sequence is 11 residues long. Germline values: CDR1 SNHLY, CDR2 FYNNEI. CDR3 sequence (DNA): TGTGCCAGCAGTGAAGTGGATGAGCAGTTCTTC. As protein: CASSEVDEQFF.

This chain joins TRBV9 and TRBJ1-2, with TRBD1 matching 10 bases. Trimming took 2 bases from V and 4 from J; bases not matched to a gene: 5. This CDR3 comprises 15 residues. Germline values: CDR1 SGDLS, CDR2 YYNGEE. CDR3 sequence (DNA): TGTGCCAGCAGCGTCGGGGACAGGGGATTCTATGGCTACACCTTC. It specifies CASSVGDRGFYGYTF.

This clone has only a few counts. This chain joins TRBV9 and TRBJ1-2, with 10 bases matching TRBD1. The germline gives CDR1 SGDLS, CDR2 YYNGEE. This CDR3 region has 15 residues. With V trimmed by 0 bases and J by 4 bases, 3 bases remained unmatched. This CDR3 is CASSVGTGGFYGYTF. The CDR3 DNA sequence: TGTGCCAGCAGCGTAGGGACAGGGGGTTTCTATGGCTACACCTTC. Full variable domain (rest looked up from reference TRBV9 and TRBJ1-2): DSGVTQTPKHLITATGQRVTLRCSPRSGDLSVYWYQQSLDQGLQFLIQYYNGEERAKGNILERFSAQQFPDLHSELNLSSLELGDSALYFCASSVGTGGFYGYTFGSGTRLTVV.

V is TRBV27 and J is TRBJ2-7; D call uncertain. Trimming shortened V by 8 bases and J by 3 bases, and 11 bases separated the two germline ends. The CDR3 is 12 amino acids. Germline CDR1 reads MNHEY; CDR2 reads SMNVEV (reference sequence). CDR3 protein: CASGSIGYEQYF. DNA for the CDR3: TGTGCCAGCGGGTCTATAGGCTACGAGCAGTACTTC.

The genes are TRBV29-1 and TRBJ1-1, with D uncertain. Germline-derived CDR1 and CDR2 are SQVTM and ANQGSEA. Trimming stripped 2 bases from V and 8 bases from J, with 12 bases between. This CDR3 comprises 12 residues. The CDR3 here is CSVEKDLHEAFF. In DNA form, the CDR3 reads TGCAGCGTTGAAAAAGACCTACACGAAGCTTTCTTT.

The chain links TRBV7-8 to TRBJ1-2; D ambiguous. There are 13 residues in the CDR3. Trimming took off 2 bases at V and 6 bases at J, with 10 bases between the two ends. Germline CDR1 and CDR2: SGHVS and FQNEAQ. Here the CDR3 DNA reads TGTGCCAGCAGCTTATCATGGCTGGATGGCTACACCTTC. It specifies CASSLSWLDGYTF.

V gene TRBV27 combines with J gene TRBJ2-2; D is uncertain. The CDR3 extends over 17 amino acids. Germline CDR1 reads MNHEY; CDR2 reads SMNVEV (reference sequence). Deletions cut 6 bases from V and 6 bases from J, with 23 bases between. CDR3 residues: CASRDLKVGQVAGELFF. In DNA, the CDR3 is TGTGCCAGCAGAGACCTAAAAGTGGGCCAGGTTGCCGGGGAGCTGTTTTTT.

The chain combines TRBV5-8 with TRBJ2-1; no clear D. Trimming left V 2 bases short and J 4 bases short, with 13 bases between. The CDR3 sequence is 15 residues long. Per germline, CDR1 SGHTS and CDR2 YDEGEE. The CDR3 protein is CASSFAWSGYNEQFF. The CDR3 coding sequence is TGTGCCAGCAGCTTCGCGTGGAGTGGTTACAATGAGCAGTTCTTC.

The gene calls are TRBV6-1 and TRBJ2-1; a weak D match, TRBD2 (6 bases). Germline CDR1 MNHNS, CDR2 SASEGT. CDR3 length equals 15 residues. V shed 5 bases and J shed 8 bases, with 19 bases lying between them. CDR3 region: CASSSAGPNGDEQFF. Written as DNA, the CDR3 is TGTGCCAGCAGTTCGGCGGGACCGAATGGGGATGAGCAGTTCTTC.

The V gene is TRBV30, the J gene TRBJ1-2; D gene unclear. The CDR3 has 13 amino acids. Germline CDR1 is GTSNPN and CDR2 is SVGIG (reference sequence). V was shortened by 0 bases and J by 10 bases, with 15 bases between the two germline ends. CDR3 sequence reads: CAWSVSPRSLYTF. Here the CDR3 DNA reads TGTGCCTGGAGTGTAAGCCCCAGAAGTCTCTACACCTTC.

This clone was recorded only once. The CDR3 region has the DNA TGTGCCAGCACCGACTCGGGCGGGGACCTATATGGCTACACCTTC. Amino acids: CASTDSGGDLYGYTF. The J gene is TRBJ1-2, the V gene TRBV6-1; a weak D match, TRBD1 (5 bases). Germline loops: CDR1 MNHNS, CDR2 SASEGT. Trimming took 7 bases from V and 5 from J, leaving 20 bases between them. The CDR3 is made up of 15 amino acids.

The DNA of the CDR3 is TGTGCCAGCAGCCTCCCACTAGCCGATACGCAGTATTTT. It is translated as CASSLPLADTQYF. The gene calls are TRBV7-9 and TRBJ2-3; a possible D gene is TRBD2 (6 bases). Trimming cost V 5 bases and J 6 bases, with 12 bases left between them. The CDR3 sequence is 13 residues long. Germline V gene data show CDR1 as SEHNR and CDR2 as FQNEAQ (reference sequence).

This chain joins TRBV18 and TRBJ1-2, with a possible D match to TRBD1 (5 bases). The CDR3 extends over 15 amino acids. From germline, CDR1 is KGHSH and CDR2 LQKENI. V was pared by 3 bases and J by 1 base, with 12 bases between. CDR3 bases: TGTGCCAGCTCACCTGGCCCCCAGGGTAACTATGGCTACACCTTC. Translated, it gives CASSPGPQGNYGYTF.

The table lists this clone with a count of one. The gene calls are TRBV6-2 or TRBV6-3 and TRBJ1-4; no definite D call. V was trimmed by 5 bases and J by 6 bases, leaving 19 bases between them. CDR1 and CDR2 (germline): MNHEY, SVGEGT. The CDR3 runs 16 residues. The CDR3 sequence is CASSLSRRREDEKLFF. In DNA form, the CDR3 reads TGTGCCAGCAGTCTATCCCGGCGGAGGGAGGATGAAAAACTGTTTTTT.

The rearrangement uses TRBV3-1 (or the pseudogene TRBV3-2) and TRBJ2-1; 9 nucleotides line up with TRBD2. Germline CDR1 LGHDT, CDR2 YNNKEL (reference sequence). The CDR3 has 15 residues. V shed 1 base, J shed 8 bases, and the junction held 6 bases outside the gene matches. The CDR3 DNA follows: TGTGCCAGCAGCCAAGGGCTAGCGGGAAACTATGAGCAGTTCTTC. Its protein product is CASSQGLAGNYEQFF.

The genes are TRBV6-5 and TRBJ1-1, with 7 nucleotides matching TRBD1. V lost 6 bases, J lost 6 bases, and 1 base stayed unmatched. Germline CDR1 and CDR2: MNHEY and SVGAGI. The CDR3 is 11 amino acids. As DNA, the CDR3 is TGTGCCAGCAGAGACAGGGCTGAAGCTTTCTTT. Its translation is CASRDRAEAFF.

The table lists this clone with a few counts. The chain links TRBV24-1 to TRBJ1-5, with D hard to call. V was pared by 5 bases and J by 3 bases, with 7 bases between. Germline CDR1 reads KGHDR; CDR2 reads SFDVKD. The CDR3 extends over 13 amino acids. This chain's CDR3 is CATSARANQPQHF. CDR3 nucleotides: TGTGCCACCAGTGCTAGGGCCAATCAGCCCCAGCATTTT.

The table lists this clone with a count of one. The gene calls are TRBV24-1 and TRBJ2-7; TRBD1 matches at 10 bases. The length of the CDR3 is 15 residues. The junction had 11 bases not matched to a gene; V was cut back by 4 bases and J by 9 bases. Germline V gives CDR1 KGHDR, CDR2 SFDVKD. CDR3: CATSETGTGVGGQYF. CDR3 coding DNA: TGTGCCACCAGTGAAACCGGGACAGGGGTCGGAGGGCAGTACTTC.

J is TRBJ2-7 and V is TRBV21-1; whether TRBD2, the table's D call, matches the DNA was not checked. TRBV21-1 is a recognized pseudogene. The CDR3 is 16 residues long. The CDR3 is CASSKMGRGSSYEQYF. CDR3 bases: TGTGCCAGCAGCAAAATGGGGAGGGGCAGCTCCTACGAGCAGTACTTC.

This clone came up once. This chain uses TRBV7-8 with TRBJ2-1; 9 bases are a match to TRBD1. From germline, CDR1 is SGHVS and CDR2 FQNEAQ. The CDR3 extends over 15 amino acids. Unmatched junction bases numbered 7, after V lost 5 bases and J lost 5 bases. The CDR3 protein is CASSQRDRENNEQFF. In nucleotides, the CDR3 is TGTGCCAGCAGCCAAAGGGACAGGGAAAACAATGAGCAGTTCTTC.

V usage is TRBV11-2 and J usage is TRBJ2-7; D not certain. Germline CDR1 reads SGHAT; CDR2 reads FQNNGV. The ends were cut back, 5 bases at V and 5 bases at J, with 19 bases in the middle. The CDR3 is 15 amino acids. CDR3 DNA: TGTGCCAGCAGCCGAATCGTGCTAGTCCGTAACGAGCAGTACTTC. It translates to CASSRIVLVRNEQYF.

J is TRBJ1-2 and V is TRBV6-5; D gene unclear. Per the germline V gene, CDR1 is MNHEY and CDR2 is SVGAGI. V was pared by 10 bases and J by 4 bases, with 16 bases between. This CDR3 region has 13 residues. For the CDR3, the DNA is TGTGCCATTGGGTCCTTAGGGAGCTATGGCTACACCTTC. Encoded protein: CAIGSLGSYGYTF.

The chain combines TRBV6-2 or TRBV6-3 with TRBJ2-3; weak D call: TRBD2 (5 bases). The germline CDR1 and CDR2 sequences are MNHEY and SVGEGT. The V end was cut by 0 bases, the J end by 4 bases, with 14 bases between. The CDR3 sequence is 16 residues long. This CDR3 reads CASSYSPGYSADTQYF. The CDR3 DNA reads as TGTGCCAGCAGTTACTCACCGGGGTACAGTGCAGATACGCAGTATTTT.

The chain joins TRBV7-3 to TRBJ2-3; TRBD2 is a possible D gene (6 bases). Trimming shortened V by 4 bases and J by 5 bases, and 16 bases separated the two germline ends. This CDR3 has 15 amino acids. Germline loops: CDR1 SGHTA, CDR2 FQGTGA. CDR3 DNA: TGTGCCAGCAGCTCAGTGAGGGGAGCGGGAGATACGCAGTATTTT. The encoded protein is CASSSVRGAGDTQYF.